The entry that follows covers one T cell receptor (beta chain) sequence. The data derive from a study of blood T cell repertoires in COVID-19. Germline assignment: CDR1 SGDLS and CDR2 YYNGEE. V lost 4 bases to trimming and J lost 8 bases; unmatched junction nucleotides: 11. This CDR3 has 14 amino acids. Using immunoSEQ multiplex PCR, the repertoire was profiled, and TCRdb retains in-frame clones only, with some absent. The table includes over 250,000 clones, 83% detected once. Sequencing used peripheral blood. This sequence joins TRBV9 and TRBJ1-2, with 7 bases identical to TRBD1. This receptor was identified in a woman aged 50 to 60 who had recovered from COVID-19. The CDR3 loop reads CASSPPWTGQGYTF. The CDR3 region has the DNA TGTGCCAGCAGCCCCCCGTGGACAGGTCAGGGCTACACCTTC.